This T cell receptor beta chain was sequenced for a study of blood T cell repertoires in COVID-19. The CDR3 loop spans 17 amino acids. CDR1 is MDHEN, CDR2 SYDVKM, per germline. The J segment lost 3 bases and the V segment lost 3 bases, leaving 9 bases of the junction unmatched. TCRdb keeps only in-frame clones here, not all; method: immunoSEQ multiplex PCR. The sample holds about 210,000 clones, 80% to 90% seen once. This TCR was recovered from a man younger than 35 with acute COVID-19. This rearrangement joins TRBV28 to TRBJ2-3; 10 bases map to TRBD1. The sequenced sample consisted of PBMCs or T cells enriched from blood (not recorded which). The CDR3 region is CASSFAGTGDLTDTQYF. As DNA, the CDR3 is TGTGCCAGCAGTTTCGCCGGGACAGGGGATCTAACAGATACGCAGTATTTT.